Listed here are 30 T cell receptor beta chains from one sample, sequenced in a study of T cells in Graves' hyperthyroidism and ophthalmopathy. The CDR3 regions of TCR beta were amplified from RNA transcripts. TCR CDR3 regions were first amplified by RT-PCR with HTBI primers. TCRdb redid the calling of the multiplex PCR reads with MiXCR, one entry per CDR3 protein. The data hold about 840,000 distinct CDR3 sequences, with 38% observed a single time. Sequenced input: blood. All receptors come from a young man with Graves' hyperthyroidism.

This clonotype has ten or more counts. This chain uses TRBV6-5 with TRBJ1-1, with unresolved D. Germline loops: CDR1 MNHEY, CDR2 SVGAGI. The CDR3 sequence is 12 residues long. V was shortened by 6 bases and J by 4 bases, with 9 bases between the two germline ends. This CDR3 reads CASRGRATEAFF. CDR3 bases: TGTGCCAGCAGGGGGAGAGCCACTGAAGCTTTCTTT.

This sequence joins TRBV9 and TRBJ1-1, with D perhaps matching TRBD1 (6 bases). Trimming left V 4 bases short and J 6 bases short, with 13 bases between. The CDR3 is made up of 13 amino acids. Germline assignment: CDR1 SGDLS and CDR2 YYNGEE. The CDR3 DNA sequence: TGTGCCAGCAGCCAAGTTGGACAGCCTGAAGCTTTCTTT. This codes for CASSQVGQPEAFF.

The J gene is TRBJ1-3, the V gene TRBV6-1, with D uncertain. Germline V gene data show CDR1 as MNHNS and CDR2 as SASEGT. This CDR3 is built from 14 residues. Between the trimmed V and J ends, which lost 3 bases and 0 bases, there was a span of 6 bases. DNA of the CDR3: TGTGCCAGCAGTGACATGGTCTCTGGAAACACCATATATTTT. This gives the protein CASSDMVSGNTIYF.

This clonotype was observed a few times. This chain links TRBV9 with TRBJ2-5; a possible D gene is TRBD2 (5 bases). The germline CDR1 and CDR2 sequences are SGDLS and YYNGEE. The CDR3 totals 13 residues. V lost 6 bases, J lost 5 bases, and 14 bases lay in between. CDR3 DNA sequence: TGTGCCAGCAACCCCACGCCGGGGGAGACCCAGTACTTC. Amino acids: CASNPTPGETQYF.

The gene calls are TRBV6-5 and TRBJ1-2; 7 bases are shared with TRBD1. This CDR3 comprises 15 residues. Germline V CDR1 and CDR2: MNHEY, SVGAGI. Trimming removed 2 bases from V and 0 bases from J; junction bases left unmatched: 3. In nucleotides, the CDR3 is TGTGCCAGCAGTTACGGGACAGCCTCTAACTATGGCTACACCTTC. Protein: CASSYGTASNYGYTF.

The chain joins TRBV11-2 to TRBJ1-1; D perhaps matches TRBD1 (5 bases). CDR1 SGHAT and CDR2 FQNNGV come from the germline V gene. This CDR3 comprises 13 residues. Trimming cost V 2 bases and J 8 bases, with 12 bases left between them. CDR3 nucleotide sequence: TGTGCCAGCAGCTTATACCAGGGCTGGGAAGCTTTCTTT. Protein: CASSLYQGWEAFF.

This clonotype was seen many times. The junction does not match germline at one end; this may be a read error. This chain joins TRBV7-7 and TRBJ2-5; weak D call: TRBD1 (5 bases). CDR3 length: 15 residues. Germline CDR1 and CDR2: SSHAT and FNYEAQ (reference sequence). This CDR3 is CASSLLAGIQETQYF. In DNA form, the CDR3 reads TGTGCTAGCAGTCTACTCGCAGGGATCCAAGAGACCCAGTACTTC.

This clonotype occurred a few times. The CDR3 here is CASSPGVAGVWETQYF. The CDR3, as DNA: TGTGCCAGCAGCCCCGGGGTAGCGGGAGTATGGGAGACCCAGTACTTC. The J gene is TRBJ2-5, the V gene TRBV25-1; 9 bases are shared with TRBD2. Germline CDR1 and CDR2: MGHDK and SYGVNS. The CDR3 consists of 16 residues. The trim removed 6 bases at V and 5 bases at J, leaving 13 bases unmatched.

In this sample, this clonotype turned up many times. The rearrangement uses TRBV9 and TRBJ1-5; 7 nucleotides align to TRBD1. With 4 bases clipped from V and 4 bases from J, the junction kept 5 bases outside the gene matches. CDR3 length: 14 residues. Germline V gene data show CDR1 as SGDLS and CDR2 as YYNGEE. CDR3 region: CASSSGTANQPQHF. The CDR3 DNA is TGTGCCAGCAGCTCCGGGACAGCTAATCAGCCCCAGCATTTT. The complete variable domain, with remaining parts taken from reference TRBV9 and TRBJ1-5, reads DSGVTQTPKHLITATGQRVTLRCSPRSGDLSVYWYQQSLDQGLQFLIQYYNGEERAKGNILERFSAQQFPDLHSELNLSSLELGDSALYFCASSSGTANQPQHFGDGTRLSIL.

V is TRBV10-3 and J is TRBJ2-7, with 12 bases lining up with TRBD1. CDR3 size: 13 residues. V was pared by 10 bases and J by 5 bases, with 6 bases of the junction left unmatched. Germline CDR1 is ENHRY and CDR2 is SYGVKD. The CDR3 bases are TGTGCCACCGGGACAGGGGGCGTAAACGAGCAGTACTTC. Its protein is CATGTGGVNEQYF.

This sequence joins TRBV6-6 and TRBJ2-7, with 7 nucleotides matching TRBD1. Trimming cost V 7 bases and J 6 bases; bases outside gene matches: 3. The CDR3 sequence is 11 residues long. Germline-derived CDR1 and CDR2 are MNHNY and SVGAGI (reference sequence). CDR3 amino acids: CASNRQGEQYF. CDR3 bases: TGTGCCAGCAACCGACAGGGCGAGCAGTACTTC.

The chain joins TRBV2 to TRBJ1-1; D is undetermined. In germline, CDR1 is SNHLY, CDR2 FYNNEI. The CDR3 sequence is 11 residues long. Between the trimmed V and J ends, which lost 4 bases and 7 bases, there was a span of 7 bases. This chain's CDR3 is CASSASNEAFF. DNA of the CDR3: TGTGCCAGCAGTGCTAGCAATGAAGCTTTCTTT.

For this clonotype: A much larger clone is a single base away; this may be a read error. CDR3 coding DNA: TGTGCCAGCCTCGTGGTAGAGAGCAATCAGCCCCAGCATTTT. Protein sequence: CASLVVESNQPQHF. The chain is built from TRBV7-2 and TRBJ1-5; no reliable D call. The V gene's germline CDR1 is SGHTA and CDR2 FQGNSA. V lost 8 bases to trimming and J lost 1 base, with 12 bases between them. This CDR3 contains 14 residues.

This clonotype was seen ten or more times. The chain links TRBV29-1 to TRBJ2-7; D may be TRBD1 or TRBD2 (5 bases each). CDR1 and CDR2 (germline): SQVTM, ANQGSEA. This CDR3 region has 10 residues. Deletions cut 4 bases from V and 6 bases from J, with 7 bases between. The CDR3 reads CSVGGSEQYF. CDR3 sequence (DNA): TGCAGCGTTGGGGGGAGCGAGCAGTACTTC.

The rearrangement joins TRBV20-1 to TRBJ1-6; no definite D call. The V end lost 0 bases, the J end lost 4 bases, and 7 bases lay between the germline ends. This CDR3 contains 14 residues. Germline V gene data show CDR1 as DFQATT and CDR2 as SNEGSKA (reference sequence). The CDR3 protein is CSARESVYNSPLHF. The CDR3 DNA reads TGCAGTGCTAGAGAAAGTGTATATAATTCACCCCTCCACTTT.

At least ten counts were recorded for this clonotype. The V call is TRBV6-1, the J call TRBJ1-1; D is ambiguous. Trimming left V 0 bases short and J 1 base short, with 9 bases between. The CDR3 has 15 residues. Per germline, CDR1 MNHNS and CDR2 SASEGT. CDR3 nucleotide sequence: TGTGCCAGCAGTGAAGCGGTACGGGGGAACACTGAAGCTTTCTTT. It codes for CASSEAVRGNTEAFF.

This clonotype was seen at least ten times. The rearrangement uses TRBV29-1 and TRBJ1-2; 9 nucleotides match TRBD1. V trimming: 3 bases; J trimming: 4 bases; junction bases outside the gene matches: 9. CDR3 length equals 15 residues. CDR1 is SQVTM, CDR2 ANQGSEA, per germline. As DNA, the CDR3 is TGCAGCGTTGATCCCACCGGACAGGGGATCTATGGCTACACCTTC. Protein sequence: CSVDPTGQGIYGYTF.

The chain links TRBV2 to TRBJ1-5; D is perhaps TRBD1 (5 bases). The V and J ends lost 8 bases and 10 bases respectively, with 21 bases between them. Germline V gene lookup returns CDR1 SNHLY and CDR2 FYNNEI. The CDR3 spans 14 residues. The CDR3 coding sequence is TGTGCCAGCTCACCAGGGCAGGGAGTTCGCCCCCAGCATTTT. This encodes CASSPGQGVRPQHF.

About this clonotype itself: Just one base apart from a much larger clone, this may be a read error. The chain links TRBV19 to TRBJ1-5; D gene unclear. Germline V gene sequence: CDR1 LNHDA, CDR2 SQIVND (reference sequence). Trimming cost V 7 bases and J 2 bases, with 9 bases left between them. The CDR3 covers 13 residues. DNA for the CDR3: TGTGCCAGTATGTCCGCGGGCAATCAGCCCCAGCATTTT. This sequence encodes CASMSAGNQPQHF.

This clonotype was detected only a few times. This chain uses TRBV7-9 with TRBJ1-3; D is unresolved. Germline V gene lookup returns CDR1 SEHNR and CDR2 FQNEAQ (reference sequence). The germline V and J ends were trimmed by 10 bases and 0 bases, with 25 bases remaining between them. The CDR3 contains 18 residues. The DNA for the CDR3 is TGTGCCATCCACCTGATTTTAGCCCTAAAATTCTCTGGAAACACCATATATTTT. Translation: CAIHLILALKFSGNTIYF.

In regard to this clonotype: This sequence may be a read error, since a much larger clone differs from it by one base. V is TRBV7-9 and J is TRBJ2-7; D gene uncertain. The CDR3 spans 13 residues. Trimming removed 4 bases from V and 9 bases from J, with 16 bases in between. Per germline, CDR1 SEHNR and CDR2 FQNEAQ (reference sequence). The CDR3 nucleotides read TGTGCCAGCAGCTCGACCATCTTAGAAGGGCAGTACTTC. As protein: CASSSTILEGQYF.

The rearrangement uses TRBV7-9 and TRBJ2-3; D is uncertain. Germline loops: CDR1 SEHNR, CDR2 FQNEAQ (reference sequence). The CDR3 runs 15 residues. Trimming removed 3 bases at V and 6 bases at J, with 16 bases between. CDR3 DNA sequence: TGTGCCAGCAGCTTCGGCCCCCGGTTTGGGGATACGCAGTATTTT. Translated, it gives CASSFGPRFGDTQYF.

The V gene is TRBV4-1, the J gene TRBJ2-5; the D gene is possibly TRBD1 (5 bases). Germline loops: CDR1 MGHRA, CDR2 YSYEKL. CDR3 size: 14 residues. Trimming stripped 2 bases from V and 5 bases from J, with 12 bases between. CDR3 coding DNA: TGCGCCAGCAGCCAACAGGGTATAAGGGAGACCCAGTACTTC. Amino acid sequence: CASSQQGIRETQYF.

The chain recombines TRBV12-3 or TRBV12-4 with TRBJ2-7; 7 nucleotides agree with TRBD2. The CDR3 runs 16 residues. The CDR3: CASGLVRVGEGYEQYF. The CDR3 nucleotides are TGTGCTAGTGGTTTGGTACGTGTAGGGGAGGGTTACGAGCAGTACTTC.

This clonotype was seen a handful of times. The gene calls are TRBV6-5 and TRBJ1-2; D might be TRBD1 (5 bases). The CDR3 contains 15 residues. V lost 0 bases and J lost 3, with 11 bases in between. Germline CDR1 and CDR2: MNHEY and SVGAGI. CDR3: CASSYSRGGDYGYTF. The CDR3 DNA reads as TGTGCCAGCAGTTACTCTAGGGGAGGGGACTATGGCTACACCTTC.

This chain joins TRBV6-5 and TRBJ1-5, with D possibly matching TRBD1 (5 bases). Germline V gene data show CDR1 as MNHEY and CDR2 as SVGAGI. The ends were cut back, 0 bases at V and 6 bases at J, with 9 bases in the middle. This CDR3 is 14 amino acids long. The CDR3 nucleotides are TGTGCCAGCAGTTACTCGAGGGGTGGTCAGCCCCAGCATTTT. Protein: CASSYSRGGQPQHF.

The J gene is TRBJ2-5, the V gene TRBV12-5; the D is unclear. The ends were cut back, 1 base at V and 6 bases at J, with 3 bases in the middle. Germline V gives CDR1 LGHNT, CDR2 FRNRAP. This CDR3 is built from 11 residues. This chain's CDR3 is CASGLGQTQYF. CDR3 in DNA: TGTGCTAGTGGTTTGGGGCAGACCCAGTACTTC. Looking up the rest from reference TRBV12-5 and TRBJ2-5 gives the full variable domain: DARVTQTPRHKVTEMGQEVTMRCQPILGHNTVFWYRQTMMQGLELLAYFRNRAPLDDSGMPKDRFSAEMPDATLATLKIQPSEPRDSAVYFCASGLGQTQYFGPGTRLLVL.

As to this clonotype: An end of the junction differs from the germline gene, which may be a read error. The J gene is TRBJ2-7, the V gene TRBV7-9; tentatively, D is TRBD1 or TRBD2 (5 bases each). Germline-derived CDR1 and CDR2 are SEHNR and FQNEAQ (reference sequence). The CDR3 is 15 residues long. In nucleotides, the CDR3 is TGTGCCAGCAGCCCAACCCCCGGGACGGCTCAAGAGCAGCACTTC. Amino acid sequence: CASSPTPGTAQEQHF. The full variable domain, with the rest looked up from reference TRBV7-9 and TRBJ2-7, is DTGVSQNPRHKITKRGQNVTFRCDPISEHNRLYWYRQTLGQGPEFLTYFQNEAQLEKSRLLSDRFSAERPKGSFSTLEIQRTEQGDSAMYLCASSPTPGTAQEQHFGPGTRLTVT.

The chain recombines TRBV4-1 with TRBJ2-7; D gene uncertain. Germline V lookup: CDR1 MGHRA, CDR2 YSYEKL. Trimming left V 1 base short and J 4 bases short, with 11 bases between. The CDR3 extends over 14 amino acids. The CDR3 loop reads CASSQVAAAYEQYF. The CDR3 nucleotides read TGCGCCAGCAGCCAAGTCGCAGCTGCTTACGAGCAGTACTTC.

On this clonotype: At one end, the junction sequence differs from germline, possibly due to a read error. The CDR3 region is CASSKQGITLHF. DNA for the CDR3: TGTGCCAGCAGCAAACAGGGGATAACCCTCCACTTT. The rearrangement joins TRBV5-1 to TRBJ1-6; 7 nucleotides match TRBD1. The CDR3 runs to 12 residues. From germline, CDR1 is SGHRS and CDR2 YFSETQ.